This T cell receptor beta chain appears in the sequencing data of a study of early T cells in non-severe SARS-CoV-2 infection. Study-level information: Chains were unpaired, as sequencing was done on bulk RNA from unsorted whole blood.

Study conclusions and caveats: Matches to VDJdb favored anti-spike CD8 responses and missed private and CD4 specificities.

Germline CDR1 is SNHLY and CDR2 is FYNNEI. This CDR3 contains 16 residues. The V end lost 3 bases, the J end lost 7 bases, and 16 bases lay between the germline ends. Separate cDNA molecules each had unique molecular identifiers attached to them. TCRdb ran MiXCR on the 5' RACE reads and lists one entry per CDR3 protein. The data hold some 91,000 distinct CDR3 sequences, with about 12% observed a single time. This clonotype was seen a few times. Antigen unknown. Sequenced: whole blood. J is TRBJ1-6 and V is TRBV2; tentatively, D is TRBD1 (6 bases). The origin of this receptor is an adult who was a healthcare worker with PCR-confirmed SARS-CoV-2 infection or an uninfected control (not recorded which). The CDR3 DNA follows: TGTGCCAGCAGTGATTCCCGGACAGCGTTAAATTCACCCCTCCACTTT. This encodes CASSDSRTALNSPLHF. Full variable domain (outside the CDR3, taken from reference TRBV2 and TRBJ1-6): EPEVTQTPSHQVTQMGQEVILRCVPISNHLYFYWYRQILGQKVEFLVSFYNNEISEKSEIFDDQFSVERPDGSNFTLKIRSTKLEDSAMYFCASSDSRTALNSPLHFGNGTRLTVT.